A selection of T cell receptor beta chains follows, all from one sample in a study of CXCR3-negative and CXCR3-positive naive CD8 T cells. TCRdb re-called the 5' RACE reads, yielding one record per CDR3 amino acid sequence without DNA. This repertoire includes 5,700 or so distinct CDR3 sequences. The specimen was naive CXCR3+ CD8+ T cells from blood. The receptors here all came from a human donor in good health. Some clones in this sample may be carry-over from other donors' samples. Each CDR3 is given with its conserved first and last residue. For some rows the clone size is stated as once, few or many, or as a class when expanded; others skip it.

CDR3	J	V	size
CSASLYQETQYF	TRBJ2-5	TRBV20-1	NA
CASSLAYEQYF	TRBJ2-7	TRBV5-5	medium-sized
CATSRDKYVGRGYEQYF	TRBJ2-7	TRBV15	NA
CASTTPLGREADTQYF	TRBJ2-3	TRBV12-3/TRBV12-4	NA
CASSPGADNEQFF	TRBJ2-1	TRBV21-1	NA
CSVANNEGITEAFF	TRBJ1-1	TRBV29-1	NA
CASSLGSGYQQETQYF	TRBJ2-5	TRBV7-7	NA
CSARDLLAGGETQYF	TRBJ2-5	TRBV20-1	medium-sized
CSVPGLAGTQYF	TRBJ2-5	TRBV29-1	NA
CSAHSTGLAGKQSTDTQYF	TRBJ2-3	TRBV20-1	medium-sized
CASSPRDFSYEQYF	TRBJ2-7	TRBV13	medium-sized
CASRGADSYGYTF	TRBJ1-2	TRBV5-1	NA
CASSYTSALQETQYF	TRBJ2-5	TRBV6-5	NA
CASCDDRTPSYEQYF	TRBJ2-7	TRBV7-9	NA
CASSNLTKTGGLYNEQFF	TRBJ2-1	TRBV6-5	medium-sized
CSARDWGGNTDTQYF	TRBJ2-3	TRBV20-1	medium-sized